The clone carrying this TCR beta chain was seen a handful of times. What it recognizes is unknown. The sample belongs to a study of T cells in tuberculosis. Study in general: T cells were selected with CD1B tetramers loaded with glucose monomycolate. A South African cohort included IGRA-negative adolescents, latently infected IGRA-positive adolescents and adults with active tuberculosis.

The method was immunoSEQ multiplex PCR; TCRdb's version includes in-frame clones alone and lacks a portion of them. The sample lists about 29,000 clones; 93% were seen once. The study's findings and limits: Active tuberculosis alpha repertoires lay closer to GMM-specific TCRs than controls'.

Sequencing was done on a sample of PBMCs. The sequence derives from a donor aged 10 to 29 with latent tuberculosis or without tuberculosis infection.

The DNA for the CDR3 is TGCAGCGCTGCAGGGGGCGTCGAGGCCTATGGCTACACCTTC. Protein sequence: CSAAGGVEAYGYTF. V gene TRBV29-1 combines with J gene TRBJ1-2; 8 nucleotides align to TRBD1. The V and J ends lost 7 bases and 4 bases, in that order; junction bases with no gene match: 11. Germline CDR1 reads SQVTM; CDR2 reads ANQGSEA. This CDR3 contains 14 residues.